This T cell receptor (beta chain) comes out of a study of blood T cell repertoires in COVID-19. Study at large: Italy, Spain and the United States were the sources of the convalescent and acute COVID-19 samples.

TCRdb keeps only in-frame clones here, not all; method: immunoSEQ multiplex PCR. The sample lists 150,000 to 170,000 clones, roughly 83% occurring once. The CDR3 runs to 12 residues. V was cut by 6 bases and J by 5 bases, with 9 bases left in between. Per the germline V gene, CDR1 is SNHLY and CDR2 is FYNNEI. This clone was recorded a few times. The sample was peripheral blood. The chain links TRBV2 to TRBJ2-3; D possibly corresponds to TRBD2 (6 bases). This clonotype originated in a woman aged 55-75 years with acute or convalescent COVID-19. The chain's CDR3 is CASRGGGDTQYF. CDR3 nucleotide sequence: TGTGCCAGCAGGGGGGGTGGAGATACGCAGTATTTT.